Shown below are 26 T cell receptor beta chains from a single sample sequenced in a study of CD8 T cells in ankylosing spondylitis (dated by TCRdb to 2015 to 2018). Receptor libraries were prepared by 5' RACE. TCRdb records Illumina HiSeq 2500 as the sequencer. Through fastp at Q25 and MiXCR, TCRdb rebuilt clones from the public reads, retaining in-frame beta chains. Every entry covers one CDR3 protein and lists the most common genes and DNA from its rows. The sample table shows 350,000 or so distinct CDR3 sequences, and about 15% are seen once. The ten largest clones capture 0.9% to 1.2% of the sample. The sequenced sample was blood, either unsorted or a sorted T cell fraction (not recorded which). The receptors here all came from a male donor with ankylosing spondylitis or in good health (not recorded which).

J is TRBJ2-1 and V is TRBV5-5, with D possibly TRBD2 on 7 matching bases. V was cut by 3 bases and J by 4 bases, with 23 bases left in between. Per the germline V gene, CDR1 is SGHKS and CDR2 is YYEKEE (reference sequence). The CDR3 sequence is 18 residues long. In nucleotides, the CDR3 is TGTGCCAGCAGCTCCCCTTGGGGGCGCGGGAGTTCATACAATGAGCAGTTCTTC. Translation: CASSSPWGRGSSYNEQFF.

This chain uses TRBV20-1 with TRBJ2-3; D unclear. This CDR3 comprises 14 residues. Trimming removed 2 bases from V and 6 bases from J, with 15 bases in between. The germline CDR1 and CDR2 sequences are DFQATT and SNEGSKA (reference sequence). The CDR3 is CSARSPGGVDTQYF. The CDR3 region has the DNA TGCAGTGCTAGATCCCCGGGTGGGGTGGATACGCAGTATTTT.

The CDR3 is CASSQEGSQYF. The DNA for the CDR3 is TGTGCCAGCAGCCAAGAGGGGAGCCAGTACTTC. This chain uses TRBV3-1 with TRBJ2-5; D may be TRBD2 (5 bases). CDR1 is LGHDT, CDR2 YNNKEL, per germline (reference sequence). This CDR3 is 11 amino acids long. V lost 0 bases, J lost 10 bases, and 6 bases lay in between.

The chain is built from TRBV5-6 and TRBJ2-1, with TRBD2 matching over 7 bases. V was pared by 5 bases and J by 3 bases, with 17 bases of the junction left unmatched. Germline V gives CDR1 SGHDT, CDR2 YYEEEE. This CDR3 has 18 amino acids. CDR3 sequence: CASRGRTAGARGYNEQFF. In DNA, the CDR3 is TGTGCCAGCAGGGGGCGGACGGCGGGAGCCCGAGGCTACAATGAGCAGTTCTTC.

CDR3 nucleotides: TGCAGTGCCCCTTCGGTAGCGGACCAAGAGACCCAGTACTTC. It translates to CSAPSVADQETQYF. This chain connects TRBV20-1 to TRBJ2-5; perhaps TRBD2 as D (6 bases). Germline V gene sequence: CDR1 DFQATT, CDR2 SNEGSKA (reference sequence). The CDR3 is 14 amino acids. The V end lost 6 bases, the J end lost 0 bases, and 14 bases lay between the germline ends.

The chain carries TRBV5-6 and TRBJ2-1, with TRBD2 matching over 8 bases. With 3 bases clipped from V and 6 bases from J, the junction kept 11 bases outside the gene matches. The V gene's germline CDR1 is SGHDT and CDR2 YYEEEE. This CDR3 comprises 16 residues. The CDR3 DNA follows: TGTGCCAGCAGCTGGGCCGGGACTAGAGGTAGCAATGAGCAGTTCTTC. Translating it yields CASSWAGTRGSNEQFF. Combining the CDR3 with reference TRBV5-6 and TRBJ2-1 gives the whole variable domain DAGVTQSPTHLIKTRGQQVTLRCSPKSGHDTVSWYQQALGQGPQFIFQYYEEEERQRGNFPDRFSGHQFPNYSSELNVNALLLGDSALYLCASSWAGTRGSNEQFFGPGTRLTVL.

CDR3 protein: CASSILMDKQFF. The CDR3 region has the DNA TGCGCCAGCAGCATCTTAATGGATAAGCAGTTCTTC. The rearrangement links TRBV5-1 to TRBJ2-1; D unresolved. Trimming pared 4 bases from V and 11 bases from J, leaving 13 bases between. The CDR3 is made up of 12 amino acids. Germline assignment: CDR1 SGHRS and CDR2 YFSETQ.

The table lists this clonotype with a few counts. The rearrangement joins TRBV4-1 to TRBJ1-5; D is possibly TRBD1 (5 bases). Germline V gives CDR1 MGHRA, CDR2 YSYEKL. The CDR3 is 17 amino acids. Trimming took off 0 bases at V and 0 bases at J, with 12 bases between the two ends. Here the CDR3 DNA reads TGCGCCAGCAGCCAAGAAGCAGACAGCTATAGCAATCAGCCCCAGCATTTT. Translating it yields CASSQEADSYSNQPQHF.

The CDR3 protein is CASSPEAISSYEQYF. The CDR3 nucleotides read TGCGCCAGCAGCCCGGAAGCTATTAGCTCCTACGAGCAGTACTTC. The chain joins TRBV5-1 to TRBJ2-7; D remains unclear. The germline V and J ends were trimmed by 4 bases and 0 bases, with 14 bases remaining between them. This CDR3 spans 15 amino acids. Germline V gene lookup returns CDR1 SGHRS and CDR2 YFSETQ.

There are a few counts of this clonotype. V gene TRBV2 combines with J gene TRBJ2-7, with no clear D. The CDR3 has 13 amino acids. The germline V gene has CDR1 SNHLY and CDR2 FYNNEI. Trimming left V 3 bases short and J 2 bases short, with 8 bases between. As DNA, the CDR3 is TGTGCCAGCAGTGATTTACGGCCCTACGAGCAGTACTTC. Protein sequence: CASSDLRPYEQYF.

This chain links TRBV29-1 with TRBJ2-1; D possibly corresponds to TRBD2 (7 bases). The V gene lost 7 bases and the J gene lost 6 bases, with 16 bases spanning the gap. The CDR3 length is 13 residues. Germline CDR1 reads SQVTM; CDR2 reads ANQGSEA. The CDR3 DNA is TGCAGCGCCCTCCGTGGGGGGGCCAATGAGCAGTTCTTC. Translated, it gives CSALRGGANEQFF.

This clonotype was picked up a small number of times. V usage is TRBV5-5 and J usage is TRBJ2-1; 9 nucleotides agree with TRBD1. The trim removed 3 bases at V and 7 bases at J, leaving 5 bases unmatched. This CDR3 comprises 14 residues. Per germline, CDR1 SGHKS and CDR2 YYEKEE (reference sequence). The CDR3 DNA sequence: TGTGCCAGCAGCTGGGGGACAGGGACGAATGAGCAGTTCTTC. Translation gives CASSWGTGTNEQFF.

V gene TRBV24-1 combines with J gene TRBJ2-3, with TRBD1 as a possible D gene (5 bases). Trimming took 2 bases from V and 2 from J, leaving 10 bases between them. The CDR3 covers 15 residues. Germline CDR1 KGHDR, CDR2 SFDVKD. CDR3 in DNA: TGTGCCACCAGTGATTCCGGACACCCCACAGATACGCAGTATTTT. Its protein is CATSDSGHPTDTQYF.

This clonotype was seen a few times. V and J are TRBV4-2 and TRBJ2-5; D call uncertain. The CDR3 spans 14 residues. Germline V gene data show CDR1 as LGHNA and CDR2 as YNFKEQ. V lost 0 bases to trimming and J lost 5 bases, with 10 bases between them. Written as DNA, the CDR3 is TGTGCCAGCAGCCAAGATATGGGGTTGGAGACCCAGTACTTC. As protein: CASSQDMGLETQYF.

In this sample, this clonotype turned up a few times. The chain's CDR3 is CASTATGSSYNEQFF. The CDR3 coding sequence is TGTGCCAGCACCGCGACAGGGAGCTCCTACAATGAGCAGTTCTTC. The genes are TRBV12-3 or TRBV12-4 and TRBJ2-1, with 7 positions matching TRBD1. There are 15 residues in the CDR3. V trimming: 7 bases; J trimming: 0 bases; junction bases outside the gene matches: 6.

This clonotype was counted between two and nine times. The rearrangement joins TRBV5-1 to TRBJ2-1; D assignment may be TRBD1 or TRBD2 (5 bases each). This CDR3 contains 15 residues. Germline CDR1 SGHRS, CDR2 YFSETQ. V dropped 4 bases and J dropped 10 bases, with 21 bases sitting between them. The CDR3 DNA reads as TGCGCCAGCAGCACCGGGGACGTGGCGGTAGGGGAGCAGTTCTTC. Translated: CASSTGDVAVGEQFF.

This clonotype has ten or more counts. The chain employs TRBV10-3 and TRBJ2-1; D possibly matches TRBD1 or TRBD2 (7 bases each). This CDR3 has 13 residues. CDR1 ENHRY and CDR2 SYGVKD come from the germline V gene. Deletions cut 10 bases from V and 9 bases from J, with 19 bases between. CDR3 protein: CATHRGGLGEQFF. For the CDR3, the DNA is TGTGCCACACACAGGGGAGGGCTGGGTGAGCAGTTCTTC.

This clonotype was seen a handful of times. The genes are TRBV5-1 and TRBJ2-1; 10 nucleotides match TRBD1. V trimming: 3 bases; J trimming: 2 bases; junction bases outside the gene matches: 5. Germline CDR1 reads SGHRS; CDR2 reads YFSETQ. The CDR3 is 16 amino acids. This chain's CDR3 is CASSSTGGEAYNEQFF. DNA for the CDR3: TGCGCCAGCAGCTCGACAGGGGGCGAGGCCTACAATGAGCAGTTCTTC. The full variable domain, with the rest looked up from reference TRBV5-1 and TRBJ2-1, is KAGVTQTPRYLIKTRGQQVTLSCSPISGHRSVSWYQQTPGQGLQFLFEYFSETQRNKGNFPGRFSGRQFSNSRSEMNVSTLELGDSALYLCASSSTGGEAYNEQFFGPGTRLTVL.

This sequence joins TRBV6-1 and TRBJ2-5, with D maybe TRBD2 (5 bases). This CDR3 has 14 amino acids. The germline V gene has CDR1 MNHNS and CDR2 SASEGT. The germline V and J ends were trimmed by 6 bases and 4 bases, with 15 bases remaining between them. CDR3 sequence reads: CASRNAGEGETQYF. The CDR3 DNA is TGTGCCAGCAGGAACGCCGGGGAAGGAGAGACCCAGTACTTC.

In its sample, this clonotype was seen a few times. The rearrangement uses TRBV5-5 and TRBJ1-6, with D unclear. The CDR3 totals 15 residues. V was pared by 4 bases and J by 5 bases, with 13 bases between. CDR1 and CDR2 from the germline V gene are SGHKS and YYEKEE (reference sequence). DNA for the CDR3: TGTGCCAGCAGCCCCTCGGGAACCGATAATTCACCCCTCCACTTT. The encoded protein is CASSPSGTDNSPLHF.

Only one count was recorded for this clonotype. The chain joins TRBV5-1 to TRBJ2-6; 10 bases are a match to TRBD1. With 7 bases clipped from V and 0 bases from J, the junction kept 4 bases outside the gene matches. The CDR3 loop spans 16 amino acids. CDR1 and CDR2 (germline): SGHRS, YFSETQ. The DNA for the CDR3 is TGCGCCAGCTCCGGGACAGGGGACTCTGGGGCCAACGTCCTGACTTTC. It encodes CASSGTGDSGANVLTF.

V and J are TRBV20-1 and TRBJ2-7; 14 bases fit TRBD2. Germline CDR1 reads DFQATT; CDR2 reads SNEGSKA (reference sequence). Trimming cost V 6 bases and J 3 bases; bases outside gene matches: 4. The CDR3 extends over 14 amino acids. This CDR3 reads CSARLAGGIYEQYF. DNA for the CDR3: TGCAGTGCCAGACTAGCGGGAGGGATCTACGAGCAGTACTTC.

The V call is TRBV5-4, the J call TRBJ2-7; 10 bases agree with TRBD2. The V gene end was trimmed by 0 bases and the J gene end by 2 bases; junction bases not matched to a gene: 11. There are 18 residues in the CDR3. Per germline, CDR1 SGHNT and CDR2 YYREEE (reference sequence). The CDR3 region is CASSLGPPSSGGTYEQYF. The CDR3 DNA sequence: TGTGCCAGCAGCTTGGGCCCACCTTCTAGCGGGGGCACCTACGAGCAGTACTTC.

CDR3 bases: TGTGCCAGCAGCTTAGTTCTAGAGACCTACGAGCAGTACTTC. This codes for CASSLVLETYEQYF. The chain joins TRBV7-2 to TRBJ2-7, with D hard to call. This CDR3 has 14 residues. Trimming took off 1 base at V and 2 bases at J, with 9 bases between the two ends. Looked up from germline, CDR1 is SGHTA and CDR2 is FQGNSA.

This clonotype was counted only a few times. This chain links TRBV20-1 with TRBJ2-1; 15 nucleotides agree with TRBD2. The germline CDR1 and CDR2 sequences are DFQATT and SNEGSKA (reference sequence). The CDR3 covers 18 residues. The V and J ends lost 0 bases and 4 bases, in that order; junction bases with no gene match: 7. The CDR3 nucleotides read TGCAGTGCTAGAGACCGGACTAGCGGGGGGGCCCGTTACAATGAGCAGTTCTTC. It translates to CSARDRTSGGARYNEQFF.

This chain links TRBV10-3 with TRBJ2-4, with D tentatively TRBD1 (7 bases). CDR1 ENHRY and CDR2 SYGVKD come from the germline V gene. The CDR3 sequence is 14 residues long. Trimming stripped 6 bases from V and 5 bases from J, with 14 bases between. The CDR3 loop is CAIRGGQGENIQYF. The DNA for the CDR3 is TGTGCCATCAGAGGAGGGCAGGGGGAAAACATTCAGTACTTC.